This T cell receptor (beta chain) comes out of a study of blood T cell repertoires in COVID-19. Germline values: CDR1 SGHVS, CDR2 FQNEAQ. The CDR3 is made up of 15 amino acids. V lost 5 bases, J lost 5 bases, and 7 bases stayed unmatched. This clone was counted between two and nine times. Using immunoSEQ multiplex PCR, the repertoire was profiled, and TCRdb retains in-frame clones only, with some absent. Found here are 110,000 or so clones, about nine tenths of them singletons; the top ten hold approximately 4.3%. V is TRBV7-8 and J is TRBJ1-4; 8 bases align to TRBD1. This clonotype was sampled from a woman between 45 and 65 years old with acute or convalescent COVID-19. The sequenced material came from peripheral blood. CDR3 coding DNA: TGTGCCAGCAGCACGCAGACAGGGGTGAATGAAAAACTGTTTTTT. Its protein product is CASSTQTGVNEKLFF.